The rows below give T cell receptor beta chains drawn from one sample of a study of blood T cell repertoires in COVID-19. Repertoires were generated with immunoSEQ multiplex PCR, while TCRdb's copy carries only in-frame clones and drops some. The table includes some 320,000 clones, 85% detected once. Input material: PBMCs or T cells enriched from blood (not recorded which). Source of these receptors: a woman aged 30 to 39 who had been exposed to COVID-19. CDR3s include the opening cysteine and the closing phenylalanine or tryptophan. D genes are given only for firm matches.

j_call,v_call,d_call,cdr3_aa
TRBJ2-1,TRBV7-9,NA,CASSLINSNEQFF
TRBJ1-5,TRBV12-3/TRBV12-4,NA,CASSPQDKEPQHF
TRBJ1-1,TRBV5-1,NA,CASSETKDTEAFF
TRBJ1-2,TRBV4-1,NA,CASSQRTGNYGYTF
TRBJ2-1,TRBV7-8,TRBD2,CASSGGVSGAYNEQFF
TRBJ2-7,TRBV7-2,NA,CASSSQGGSYEQYF
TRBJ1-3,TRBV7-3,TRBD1,CASSSQGASGNTIYF
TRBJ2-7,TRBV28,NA,CASTTGNEQYF
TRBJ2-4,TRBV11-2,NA,CASSLASDTSKNIQYF
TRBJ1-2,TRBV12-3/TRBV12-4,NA,CASREGPSSGYTF
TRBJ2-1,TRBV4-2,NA,CASSQDYDEQFF
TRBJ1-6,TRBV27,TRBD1,CASSLHRDRGWSPLHF
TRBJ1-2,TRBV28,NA,CASSLVRGNYGYTF
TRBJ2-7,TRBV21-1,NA,CASSKVKEGVPYEQYF
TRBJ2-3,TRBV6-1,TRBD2,CASSDPRLAGADTQYF
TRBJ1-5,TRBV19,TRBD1,CASSSADRGLNQPQHF
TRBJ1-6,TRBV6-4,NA,CASSPEGNSPLHF
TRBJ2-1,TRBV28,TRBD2,CASSAQIAGGGNEQFF
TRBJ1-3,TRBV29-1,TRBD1,CSVATGTTGNTIYF
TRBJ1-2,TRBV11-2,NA,CASTTSYGYTF
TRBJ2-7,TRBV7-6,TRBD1,CASSYLLAGTGTYEQYF
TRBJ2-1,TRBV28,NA,CASRTRSYNEQFF
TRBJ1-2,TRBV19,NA,CASSITTSTGNYGYTF
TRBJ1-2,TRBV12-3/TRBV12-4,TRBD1,CASSFGQDGYTF
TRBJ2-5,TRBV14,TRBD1,CASSLGQVKETQYF
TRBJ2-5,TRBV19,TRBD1,CASSDREETQYF